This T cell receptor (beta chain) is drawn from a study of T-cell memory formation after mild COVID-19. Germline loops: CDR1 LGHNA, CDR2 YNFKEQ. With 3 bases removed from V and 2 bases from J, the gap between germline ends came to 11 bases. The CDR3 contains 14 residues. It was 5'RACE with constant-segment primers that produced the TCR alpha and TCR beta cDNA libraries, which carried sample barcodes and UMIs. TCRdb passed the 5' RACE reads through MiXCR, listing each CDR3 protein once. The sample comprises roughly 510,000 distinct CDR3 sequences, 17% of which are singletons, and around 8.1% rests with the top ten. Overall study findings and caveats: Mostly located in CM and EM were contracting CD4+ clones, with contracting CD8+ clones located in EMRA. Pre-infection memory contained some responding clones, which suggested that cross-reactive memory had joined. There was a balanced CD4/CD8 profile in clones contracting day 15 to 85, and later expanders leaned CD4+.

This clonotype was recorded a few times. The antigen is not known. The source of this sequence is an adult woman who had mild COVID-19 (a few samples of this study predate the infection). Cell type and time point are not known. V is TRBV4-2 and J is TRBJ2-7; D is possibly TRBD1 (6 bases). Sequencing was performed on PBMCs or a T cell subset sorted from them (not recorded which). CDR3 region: CASSHGGPPYEQYF. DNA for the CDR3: TGTGCCAGCAGCCATGGGGGCCCACCCTACGAGCAGTACTTC.